This T cell receptor (beta chain) is from a study of T cells in localized non-small cell lung cancer. Sequenced by immunoSEQ multiplex PCR; TCRdb stores in-frame clones only, minus some. The sample contains about 36,000 clones, roughly 87% of which appear only once. Study-level results: Uninvolved adjacent lung, not tumor, had the highest T cell clonality.

With regard to this clone: The antigen is unknown.

The V gene's germline CDR1 is MNHNS and CDR2 SASEGT. This CDR3 has 14 amino acids. V was shortened by 7 bases and J by 6 bases, with 13 bases between the two germline ends. This sequence originates from a woman aged 40-69 years with stage I lung adenocarcinoma. The starting material was peripheral blood, obtained before any cancer treatment. The chain carries TRBV6-1 and TRBJ1-6; D is perhaps TRBD1 (6 bases). CDR3 protein: CASMPGQLNSPLHF. CDR3 sequence (DNA): TGTGCCAGCATGCCGGGACAACTTAATTCACCCCTCCACTTT.